This T cell receptor beta chain was identified in a study of cytomegalovirus exposure and HLA in healthy donors. Study context: From some 190 million T cells, an earlier analysis saw 120 million or so unique TCR beta sequences. Study outcomes and limitations: A later analysis revealed that TCR association rates differed between HLA loci, peaking at DRB1 and bottoming out at HLA-C.

Donors in the study were healthy people who gave bone marrow. This CDR3 has 15 amino acids. The germline V gene encodes CDR1 LNHDA and CDR2 SQIVND (reference sequence). V was cut by 4 bases and J by 4 bases, with 16 bases left in between. As regards this clone: Its target is unknown.

A multiplex PCR was run with 60 Vbeta primers and 13 Jbeta primers. Authors' data handling: The count from a later analysis was tens of millions of unique TCR beta chains, some 9.9 million of them shared. Method: immunoSEQ multiplex PCR; TCRdb's copy keeps in-frame clones and lacks some. V and J calls plus clone size are reproduced from that table; the DNA served to infer D and trimming. The repertoire includes about 120,000 clones, around 75% of them detected once, and more than 1.5% sits in the top ten. V is TRBV19 and J is TRBJ1-2; tentative D call: TRBD1 (6 bases). The sequence came from a young woman in good health and CMV-seronegative. What was sequenced was PBMCs. The CDR3 loop is CASSTQQGPTYGYTF. In DNA, the CDR3 is TGTGCCAGTAGTACACAACAGGGACCGACCTATGGCTACACCTTC.